This record covers a single T cell receptor beta chain. Its target is unknown. This record belongs to a study of CD8+ T cells in alopecia areata. Findings and limits, study-wide: Affected scalp, especially in alopecia totalis/universalis, had a higher clonality than normal scalp did. Patients displayed less clarity in TCR sharing than mice, a finding possibly related to HLA.

The CDR3 has 15 amino acids. The germline V gene encodes CDR1 SGHDT and CDR2 YYEEEE. Trimming cost V 4 bases and J 0 bases; bases outside gene matches: 7. The CD4+ cells of five biomarker-study patients went through sorting. This sorting yielded CD25+CD127- cells. Lesional scalp punch biopsies and peripheral blood were collected from alopecia areata patients. Sorted out of PBMCs were CD4+ T cells and CD8+ T cells. Reverse transcribed after extraction, RNA yielded cDNA as the sequencing template. The assay was immunoSEQ multiplex PCR, and TCRdb's table has in-frame clones only and misses some. The sample yields 37,000 or so clones, under 65% seen once.

The chain uses TRBV5-6 and TRBJ2-7, with 7 bases lining up with TRBD2. The TCR was taken from a human donor with alopecia areata. What was sequenced was CD4+ Tregs sorted from blood. The DNA for the CDR3 is TGTGCCAGCAGCCTTACCCGGGACTACTCCTACGAGCAGTACTTC. This gives the protein CASSLTRDYSYEQYF.